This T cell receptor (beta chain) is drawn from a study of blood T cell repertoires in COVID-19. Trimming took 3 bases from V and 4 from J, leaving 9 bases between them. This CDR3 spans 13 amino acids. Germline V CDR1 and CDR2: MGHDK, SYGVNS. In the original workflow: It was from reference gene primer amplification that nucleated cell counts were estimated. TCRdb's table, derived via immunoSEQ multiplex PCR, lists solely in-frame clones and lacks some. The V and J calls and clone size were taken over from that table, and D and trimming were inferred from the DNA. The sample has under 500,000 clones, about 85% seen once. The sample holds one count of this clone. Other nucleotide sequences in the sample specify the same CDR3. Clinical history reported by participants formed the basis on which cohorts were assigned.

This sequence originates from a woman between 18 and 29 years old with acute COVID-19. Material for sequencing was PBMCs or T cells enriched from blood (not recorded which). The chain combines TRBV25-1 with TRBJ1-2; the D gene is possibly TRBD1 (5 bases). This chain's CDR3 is CASSEAGGYGYTF. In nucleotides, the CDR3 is TGTGCCAGCAGTGAGGCGGGGGGCTATGGCTACACCTTC.